The T cell receptor (beta chain) described here comes from a study of cytomegalovirus exposure and HLA in healthy donors. Study overall: Falling in the Caucasian-associated ancestry cluster were 81% of approximately 410 genotyped donors.

Study-level points and caveats: In a later analysis, TCR beta V- and J-gene trimming was associated with a missense DCLRE1C variant.

V dropped 5 bases and J dropped 3; count of bases not matched to a gene: 5. Germline V lookup: CDR1 KGHSH, CDR2 LQKENI. CDR3 length equals 14 residues. The PCR was carried out with 60 Vbeta primers and 13 Jbeta primers. The protocol was immunoSEQ multiplex PCR, while the TCRdb copy is restricted to in-frame clones and leaves out a portion. The table has about 160,000 clones, roughly four fifths seen once. With regard to this clone: Its antigen is as yet unknown.

This chain connects TRBV18 to TRBJ2-7; 9 positions match TRBD1. Material for sequencing was PBMCs. The TCR originated in a middle-aged man in good health and CMV-seronegative. The CDR3 region is CASSFAGQGYEQYV. CDR3 DNA sequence: TGTGCCAGCTCATTCGCGGGACAGGGCTACGAGCAGTACGTC.